These 5 T cell receptor beta chains originate from one sample sequenced in a study of control samples from healthy donors and cancer patients. Profiled with immunoSEQ multiplex PCR; TCRdb holds only in-frame clones, not every one. The data contain about 75,000 clones, 94% of them singletons. The sequenced sample was blood. The receptor source for this set is a woman aged 35 to 49 in good health.

V is TRBV7-9 and J is TRBJ1-2; the D is unclear. V was trimmed by 5 bases and J by 8 bases, leaving 9 bases between them. The CDR3 loop spans 11 amino acids. CDR1 and CDR2 (germline): SEHNR, FQNEAQ (reference sequence). DNA for the CDR3: TGTGCCAGCAGCCCCGCCTGGGGCTACACCTTC. Its protein is CASSPAWGYTF.

V gene TRBV12-3 or TRBV12-4 combines with J gene TRBJ2-7, with D perhaps matching TRBD1 (5 bases). The CDR3 is made up of 13 amino acids. Trimming shortened V by 6 bases and J by 5 bases, and 14 bases separated the two germline ends. This chain's CDR3 is CASSPLGRNEQYF. The CDR3 DNA reads TGTGCCAGCAGCCCCCTGGGGCGAAACGAGCAGTACTTC.

This rearrangement joins TRBV19 to TRBJ1-5; tentative D call: TRBD1 (5 bases). The germline gives CDR1 LNHDA, CDR2 SQIVND (reference sequence). Trimming removed 3 bases from V and 6 bases from J, with 15 bases in between. The CDR3 contains 15 residues. The CDR3 here is CASSILTVGGQPQHF. CDR3 in DNA: TGTGCCAGTAGTATCTTGACAGTCGGGGGTCAGCCCCAGCATTTT.

The V gene is TRBV2, the J gene TRBJ1-5; 7 bases are shared with TRBD1. The germline V gene encodes CDR1 SNHLY and CDR2 FYNNEI. CDR3 size: 18 residues. The V segment lost 6 bases and the J segment 2 bases; nucleotides outside the gene matches: 16. The CDR3: CASSKRAPDRAGNQPQHF. The CDR3 DNA follows: TGTGCCAGCAGCAAGAGGGCCCCCGACAGGGCGGGCAATCAGCCCCAGCATTTT. Full variable domain (missing parts from reference TRBV2 and TRBJ1-5): EPEVTQTPSHQVTQMGQEVILRCVPISNHLYFYWYRQILGQKVEFLVSFYNNEISEKSEIFDDQFSVERPDGSNFTLKIRSTKLEDSAMYFCASSKRAPDRAGNQPQHFGDGTRLSIL.

Points on this clone: One end of the junction fails to match germline, which may point to a read error. The rearrangement links TRBV7-7 to TRBJ2-7; no reliable D call. This CDR3 comprises 17 residues. CDR1 is SSHAT, CDR2 FNYEAQ, per germline (reference sequence). CDR3 sequence reads: CASSFALADHFSYEQYF. As DNA, the CDR3 is TGTGCTAGCAGCTTCGCCCTGGCAGATCATTTTTCCTACGAGCAGTACTTC.